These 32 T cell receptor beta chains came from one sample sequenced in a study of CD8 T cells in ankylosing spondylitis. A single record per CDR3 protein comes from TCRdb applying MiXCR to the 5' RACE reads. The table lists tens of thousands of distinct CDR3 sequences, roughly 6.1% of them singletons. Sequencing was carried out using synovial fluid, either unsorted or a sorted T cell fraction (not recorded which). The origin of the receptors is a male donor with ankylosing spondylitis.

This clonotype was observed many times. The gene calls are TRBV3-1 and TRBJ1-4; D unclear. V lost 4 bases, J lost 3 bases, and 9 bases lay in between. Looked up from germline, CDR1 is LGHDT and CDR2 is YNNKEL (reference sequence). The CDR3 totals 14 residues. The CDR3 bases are TGTGCCAGCAGCCTTTCACTGGCTAATGAAAAACTGTTTTTT. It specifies CASSLSLANEKLFF.

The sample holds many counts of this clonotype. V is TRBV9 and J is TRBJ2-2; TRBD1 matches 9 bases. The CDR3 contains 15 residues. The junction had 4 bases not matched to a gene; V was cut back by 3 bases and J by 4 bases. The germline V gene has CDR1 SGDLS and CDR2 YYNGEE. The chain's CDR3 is CASSASTGGTGELFF. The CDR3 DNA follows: TGTGCCAGCAGCGCCTCGACAGGGGGCACCGGGGAGCTGTTTTTT. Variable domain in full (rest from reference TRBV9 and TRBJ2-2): DSGVTQTPKHLITATGQRVTLRCSPRSGDLSVYWYQQSLDQGLQFLIQYYNGEERAKGNILERFSAQQFPDLHSELNLSSLELGDSALYFCASSASTGGTGELFFGEGSRLTVL.

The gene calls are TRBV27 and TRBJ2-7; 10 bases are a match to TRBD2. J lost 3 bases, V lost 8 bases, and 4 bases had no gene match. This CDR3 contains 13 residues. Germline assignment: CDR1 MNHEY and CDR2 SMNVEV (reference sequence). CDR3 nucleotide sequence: TGTGCCAGCCGGACTAGCGGAGGCTACGAGCAGTACTTC. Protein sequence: CASRTSGGYEQYF.

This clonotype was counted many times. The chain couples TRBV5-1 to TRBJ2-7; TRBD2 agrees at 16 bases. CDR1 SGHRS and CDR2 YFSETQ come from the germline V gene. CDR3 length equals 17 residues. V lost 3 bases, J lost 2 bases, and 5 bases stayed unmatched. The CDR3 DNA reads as TGCGCCAGCAGCTCTTCCGGGACTAGCGGGAGGGCCTACGAGCAGTACTTC. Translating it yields CASSSSGTSGRAYEQYF.

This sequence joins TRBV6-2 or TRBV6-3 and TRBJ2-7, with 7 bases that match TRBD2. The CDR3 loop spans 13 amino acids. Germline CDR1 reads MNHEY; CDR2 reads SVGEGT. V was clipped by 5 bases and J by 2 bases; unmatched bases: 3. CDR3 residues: CASSGGTTYEQYF. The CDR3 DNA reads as TGTGCCAGCAGTGGAGGGACTACCTACGAGCAGTACTTC.

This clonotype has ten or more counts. In DNA form, the CDR3 reads TGTGCCAGCAGCTTAGTCCGGTTTTTGAGGGACCGTGAAGCTTTCTTT. The encoded protein is CASSLVRFLRDREAFF. The rearrangement links TRBV7-8 to TRBJ1-1; possibly TRBD1 for D (5 bases). Deletions cut 1 base from V and 7 bases from J, with 19 bases between. The CDR3 covers 16 residues. The V gene's germline CDR1 is SGHVS and CDR2 FQNEAQ.

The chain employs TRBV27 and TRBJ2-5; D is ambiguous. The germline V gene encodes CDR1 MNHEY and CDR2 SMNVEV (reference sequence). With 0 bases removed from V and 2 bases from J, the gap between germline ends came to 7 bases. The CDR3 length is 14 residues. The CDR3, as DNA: TGTGCCAGCAGTTTATCGCGCAGTCAAGAGACCCAGTACTTC. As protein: CASSLSRSQETQYF.

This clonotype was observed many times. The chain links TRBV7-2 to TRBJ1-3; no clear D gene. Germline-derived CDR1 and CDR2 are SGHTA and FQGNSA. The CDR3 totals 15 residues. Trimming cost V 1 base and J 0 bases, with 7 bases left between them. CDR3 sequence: CASSLVRISGNTIYF. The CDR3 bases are TGTGCCAGCAGCTTAGTACGCATCTCTGGAAACACCATATATTTT. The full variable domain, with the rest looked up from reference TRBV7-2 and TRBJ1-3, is GAGVSQSPSNKVTEKGKDVELRCDPISGHTALYWYRQSLGQGLEFLIYFQGNSAPDKSGLPSDRFSAERTGGSVSTLTIQRTQQEDSAVYLCASSLVRISGNTIYFGEGSWLTVV.

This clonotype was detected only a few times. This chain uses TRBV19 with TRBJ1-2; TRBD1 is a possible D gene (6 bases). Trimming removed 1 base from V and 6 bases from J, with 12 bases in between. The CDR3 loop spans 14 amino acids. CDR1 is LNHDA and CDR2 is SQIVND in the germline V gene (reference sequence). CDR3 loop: CASSIAAGAHGYTF. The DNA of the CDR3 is TGTGCCAGTAGTATAGCGGCGGGGGCGCATGGCTACACCTTC.

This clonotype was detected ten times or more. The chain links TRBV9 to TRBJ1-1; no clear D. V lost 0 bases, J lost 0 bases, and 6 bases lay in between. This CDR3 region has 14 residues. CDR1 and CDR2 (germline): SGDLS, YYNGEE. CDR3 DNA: TGTGCCAGCAGCGTAGGGAGATTGAACACTGAAGCTTTCTTT. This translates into CASSVGRLNTEAFF.

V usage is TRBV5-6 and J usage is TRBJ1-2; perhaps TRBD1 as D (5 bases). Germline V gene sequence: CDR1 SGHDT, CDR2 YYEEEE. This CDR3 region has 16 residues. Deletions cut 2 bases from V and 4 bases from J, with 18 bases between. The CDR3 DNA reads TGTGCCAGCAGCTTCCAGGGCAGAGCACAATCCTATGGCTACACCTTC. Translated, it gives CASSFQGRAQSYGYTF.

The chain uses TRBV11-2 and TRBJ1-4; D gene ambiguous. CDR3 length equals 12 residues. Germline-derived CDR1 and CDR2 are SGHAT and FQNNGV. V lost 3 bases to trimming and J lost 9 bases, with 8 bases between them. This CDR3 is CASSLGGQKLFF. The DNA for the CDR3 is TGTGCCAGCAGCTTGGGCGGGCAAAAACTGTTTTTT.

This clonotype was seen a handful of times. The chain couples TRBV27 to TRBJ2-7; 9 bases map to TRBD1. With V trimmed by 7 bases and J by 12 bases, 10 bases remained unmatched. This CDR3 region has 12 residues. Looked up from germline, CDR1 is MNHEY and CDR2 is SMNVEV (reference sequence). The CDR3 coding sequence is TGTGCCAGCACTAGATTCGGGACAGGGCTGTACTTC. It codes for CASTRFGTGLYF.

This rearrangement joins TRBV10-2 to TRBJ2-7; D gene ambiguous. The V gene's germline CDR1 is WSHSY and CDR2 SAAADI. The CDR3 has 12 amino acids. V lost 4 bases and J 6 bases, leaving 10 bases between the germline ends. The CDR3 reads CASSVVGAEQYF. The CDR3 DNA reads TGCGCCAGCAGTGTGGTAGGTGCCGAGCAGTACTTC.

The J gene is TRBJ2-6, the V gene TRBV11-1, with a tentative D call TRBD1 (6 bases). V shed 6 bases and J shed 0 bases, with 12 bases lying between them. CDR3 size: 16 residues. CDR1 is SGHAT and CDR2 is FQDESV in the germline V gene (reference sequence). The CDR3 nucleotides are TGTGCCAGCAGGGCGGACAGCCTCTCTGGGGCCAACGTCCTGACTTTC. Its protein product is CASRADSLSGANVLTF. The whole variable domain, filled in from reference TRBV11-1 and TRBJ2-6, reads EAEVAQSPRYKITEKSQAVAFWCDPISGHATLYWYRQILGQGPELLVQFQDESVVDDSQLPKDRFSAERLKGVDSTLKIQPAELGDSAMYLCASRADSLSGANVLTFGAGSRLTVL.

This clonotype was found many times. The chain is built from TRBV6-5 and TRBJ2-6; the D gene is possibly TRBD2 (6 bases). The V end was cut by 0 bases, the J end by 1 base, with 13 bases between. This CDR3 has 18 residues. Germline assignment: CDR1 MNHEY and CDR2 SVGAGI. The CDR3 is CASSYSRDGRSGANVLTF. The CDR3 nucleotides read TGTGCCAGCAGTTACTCGCGGGACGGACGATCTGGGGCCAACGTCCTGACTTTC.

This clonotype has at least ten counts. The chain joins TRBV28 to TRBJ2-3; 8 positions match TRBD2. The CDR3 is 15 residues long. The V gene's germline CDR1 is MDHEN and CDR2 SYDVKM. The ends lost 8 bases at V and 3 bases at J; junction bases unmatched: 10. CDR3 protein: CASRLLAEMTDTQYF. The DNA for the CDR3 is TGTGCCAGCCGACTACTAGCGGAAATGACAGATACGCAGTATTTT. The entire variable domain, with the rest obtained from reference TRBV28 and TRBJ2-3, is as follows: DVKVTQSSRYLVKRTGEKVFLECVQDMDHENMFWYRQDPGLGLRLIYFSYDVKMKEKGDIPEGYSVSREKKERFSLILESASTNQTSMYLCASRLLAEMTDTQYFGPGTRLTVL.

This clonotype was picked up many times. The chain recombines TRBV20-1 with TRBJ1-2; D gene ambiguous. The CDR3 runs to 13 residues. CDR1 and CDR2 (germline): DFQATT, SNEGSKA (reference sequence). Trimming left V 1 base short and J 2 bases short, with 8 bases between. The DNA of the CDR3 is TGCAGTGCTAGAGTAGATACAAACTATGGCTACACCTTC. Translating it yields CSARVDTNYGYTF.

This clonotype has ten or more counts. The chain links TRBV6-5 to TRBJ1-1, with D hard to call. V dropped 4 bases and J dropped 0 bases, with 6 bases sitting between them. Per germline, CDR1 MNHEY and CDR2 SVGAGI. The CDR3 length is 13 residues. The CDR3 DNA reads TGTGCCAGCAGTTTCGGGCTGAACACTGAAGCTTTCTTT. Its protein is CASSFGLNTEAFF.

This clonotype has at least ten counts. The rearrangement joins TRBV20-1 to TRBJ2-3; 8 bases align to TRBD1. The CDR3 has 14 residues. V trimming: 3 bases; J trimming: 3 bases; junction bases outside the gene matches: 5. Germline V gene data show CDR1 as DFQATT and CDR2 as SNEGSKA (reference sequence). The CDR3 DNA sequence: TGCAGTGCTAGTGGACAGGGAATTACAGATACGCAGTATTTT. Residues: CSASGQGITDTQYF.

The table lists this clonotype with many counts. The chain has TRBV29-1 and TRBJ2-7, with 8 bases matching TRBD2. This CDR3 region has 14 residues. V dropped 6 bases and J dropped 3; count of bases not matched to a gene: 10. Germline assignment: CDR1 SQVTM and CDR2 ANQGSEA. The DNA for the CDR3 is TGCAGCGTCCGTAACAGCGGGAGCTTCTACGAGCAGTACTTC. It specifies CSVRNSGSFYEQYF.

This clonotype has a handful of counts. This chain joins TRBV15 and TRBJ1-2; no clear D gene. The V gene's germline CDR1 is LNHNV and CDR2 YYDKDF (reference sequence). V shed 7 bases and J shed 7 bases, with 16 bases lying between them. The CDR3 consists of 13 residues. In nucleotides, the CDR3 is TGTGCCACCAACATCGGACGCCGCAGTGGCTACACCTTC. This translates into CATNIGRRSGYTF.

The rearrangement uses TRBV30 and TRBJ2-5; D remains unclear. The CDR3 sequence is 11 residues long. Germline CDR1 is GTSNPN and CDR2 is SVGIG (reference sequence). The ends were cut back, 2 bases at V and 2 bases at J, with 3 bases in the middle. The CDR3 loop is CAWSLQETQYF. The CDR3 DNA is TGTGCCTGGAGTCTACAAGAGACCCAGTACTTC.

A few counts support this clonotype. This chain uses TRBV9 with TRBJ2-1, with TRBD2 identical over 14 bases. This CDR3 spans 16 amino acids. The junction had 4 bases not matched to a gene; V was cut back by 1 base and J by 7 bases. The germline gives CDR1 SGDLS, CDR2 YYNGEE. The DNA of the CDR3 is TGTGCCAGCAGCGTAAAGACTAGCGGGAGGGGTAATGAGCAGTTCTTC. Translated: CASSVKTSGRGNEQFF. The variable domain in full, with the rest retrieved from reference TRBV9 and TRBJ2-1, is DSGVTQTPKHLITATGQRVTLRCSPRSGDLSVYWYQQSLDQGLQFLIQYYNGEERAKGNILERFSAQQFPDLHSELNLSSLELGDSALYFCASSVKTSGRGNEQFFGPGTRLTVL.

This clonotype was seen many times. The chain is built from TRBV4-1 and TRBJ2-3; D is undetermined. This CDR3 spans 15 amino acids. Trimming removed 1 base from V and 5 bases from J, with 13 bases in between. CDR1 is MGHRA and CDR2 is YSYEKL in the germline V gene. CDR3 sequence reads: CASSQGSRSLDTQYF. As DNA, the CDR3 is TGCGCCAGCAGCCAAGGCTCCCGTTCGTTAGATACGCAGTATTTT.

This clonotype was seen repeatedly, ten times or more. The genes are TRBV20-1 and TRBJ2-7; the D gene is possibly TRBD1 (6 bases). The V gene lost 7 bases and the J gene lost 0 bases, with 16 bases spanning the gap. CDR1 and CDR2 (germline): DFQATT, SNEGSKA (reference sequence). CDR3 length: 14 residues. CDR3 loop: CSGLGEDSSYEQYF. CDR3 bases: TGCAGTGGCCTAGGAGAGGACAGCTCCTACGAGCAGTACTTC.

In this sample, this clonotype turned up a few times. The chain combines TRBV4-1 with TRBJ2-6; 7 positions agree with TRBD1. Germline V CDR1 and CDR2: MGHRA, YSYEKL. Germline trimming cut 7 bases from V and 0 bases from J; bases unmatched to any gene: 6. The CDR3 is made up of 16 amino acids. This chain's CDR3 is CASTGTVSSGANVLTF. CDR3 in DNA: TGCGCCAGCACCGGGACAGTTAGCTCTGGGGCCAACGTCCTGACTTTC.

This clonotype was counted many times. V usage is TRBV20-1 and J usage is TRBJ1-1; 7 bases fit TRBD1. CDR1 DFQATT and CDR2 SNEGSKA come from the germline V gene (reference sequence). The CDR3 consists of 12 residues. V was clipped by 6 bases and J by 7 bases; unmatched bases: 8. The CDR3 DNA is TGCAGTGCAGACAGGGCCGGGGTTGAAGCTTTCTTT. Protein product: CSADRAGVEAFF.

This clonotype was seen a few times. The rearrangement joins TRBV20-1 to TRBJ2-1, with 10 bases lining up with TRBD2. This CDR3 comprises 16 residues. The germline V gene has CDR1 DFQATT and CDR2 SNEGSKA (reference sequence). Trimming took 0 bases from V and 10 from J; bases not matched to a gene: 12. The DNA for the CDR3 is TGCAGTGCTAGAGAGTGGAGCGGGAGGGCGTACGGCGAGCAGTTCTTC. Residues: CSAREWSGRAYGEQFF.

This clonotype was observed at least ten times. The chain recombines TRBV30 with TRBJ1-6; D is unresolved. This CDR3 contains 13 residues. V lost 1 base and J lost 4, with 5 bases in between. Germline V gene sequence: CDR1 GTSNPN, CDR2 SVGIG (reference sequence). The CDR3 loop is CAWSGHYNSPLHF. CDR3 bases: TGTGCCTGGAGTGGGCATTATAATTCACCCCTCCACTTT.

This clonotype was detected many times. The CDR3 here is CASSQELVVYEQYF. CDR3 bases: TGTGCCAGCAGCCAAGAACTAGTGGTCTACGAGCAGTACTTC. J is TRBJ2-7 and V is TRBV4-2; perhaps TRBD2 as D (5 bases). The CDR3 is 14 residues long. Germline V gene lookup returns CDR1 LGHNA and CDR2 YNFKEQ. V lost 0 bases and J 3 bases, leaving 9 bases between the germline ends.

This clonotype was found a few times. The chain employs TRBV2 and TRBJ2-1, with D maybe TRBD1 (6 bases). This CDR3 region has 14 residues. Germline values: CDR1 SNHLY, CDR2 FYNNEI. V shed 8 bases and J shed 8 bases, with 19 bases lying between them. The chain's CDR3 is CASGGSAGGHEQFF. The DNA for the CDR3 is TGTGCCAGCGGGGGCTCGGCGGGTGGGCATGAGCAGTTCTTC. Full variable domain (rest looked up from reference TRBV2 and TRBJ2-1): EPEVTQTPSHQVTQMGQEVILRCVPISNHLYFYWYRQILGQKVEFLVSFYNNEISEKSEIFDDQFSVERPDGSNFTLKIRSTKLEDSAMYFCASGGSAGGHEQFFGPGTRLTVL.